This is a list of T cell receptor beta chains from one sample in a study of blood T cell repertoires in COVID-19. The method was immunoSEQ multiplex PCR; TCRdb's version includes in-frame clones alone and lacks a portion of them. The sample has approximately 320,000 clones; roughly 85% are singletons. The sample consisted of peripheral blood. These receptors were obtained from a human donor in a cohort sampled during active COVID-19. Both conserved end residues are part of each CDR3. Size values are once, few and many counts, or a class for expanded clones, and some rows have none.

CASSGDSRGGNTIYF | TRBV2 | once | TRBJ1-3
CASSLSAGGTEAFF | TRBV5-8 | - | TRBJ1-1
CASNLIAGAGDEQYF | TRBV2 | - | TRBJ2-7
CAWGPGQFFSGANVLTF | TRBV30 | - | TRBJ2-6
CASSVHRGADNEQFF | TRBV2 | - | TRBJ2-1
CATSQTPEAGLTTYNEQFF | TRBV24-1 | - | TRBJ2-1
CASSYSVSSYNEQFF | TRBV6-6 | - | TRBJ2-1
CASSPEPGLSYEQYF | TRBV7-2 | - | TRBJ2-7
CASSIGGTGGEKLFF | TRBV19 | - | TRBJ1-4
CASSPSTGGQGGYTF | TRBV7-3 | - | TRBJ1-2
CASSLAGGSYEQYF | TRBV18 | - | TRBJ2-7
CASSLEGSSYNEQFF | TRBV7-3 | - | TRBJ2-1
CASSLVGLAGGIAKNIQYF | TRBV5-1 | once | TRBJ2-4
CASETSGGATDTQYF | TRBV10-2 | - | TRBJ2-3
CASRTGGDTGELFF | TRBV6-5 | - | TRBJ2-2
CASSLLTGGANEQFF | TRBV6-5 | - | TRBJ2-1
CASSPGTGISNQPQHF | TRBV7-9 | few | TRBJ1-5
CASSYSTTGYNEKLFF | TRBV6-5 | - | TRBJ1-4
CASSLRGGRTYEQYF | TRBV5-1 | - | TRBJ2-7
CASSSRRDRGPQSNQPQHF | TRBV27 | - | TRBJ1-5
CASSQDRQAGEKLFF | TRBV4-2 | - | TRBJ1-4
CASSVAGPGGPGTDTQYF | TRBV9 | - | TRBJ2-3
CASSQGRGNDEQFF | TRBV18 | once | TRBJ2-1
CASSQGGQTFYGYTF | TRBV4-1 | - | TRBJ1-2
CASRGEGYEQYF | TRBV2 | once | TRBJ2-7
CASGTGPDSPLHF | TRBV25-1 | once | TRBJ1-6
CVRSPLRGLWNEKLFF | TRBV7-5 | - | TRBJ1-4